A single sample gave rise to the 18 T cell receptor beta chains below, sequenced in a study of blood T cell repertoires in COVID-19. Some clones are missing from TCRdb's copy, which holds only in-frame ones; the method was immunoSEQ multiplex PCR. The sample records approximately 230,000 clones, 70% to 90% being singletons. Sequenced sample: peripheral blood. These receptors were obtained from a young woman with COVID-19, enrolled during active disease.

CDR3 residues: CASTRQGYTGELFF. CDR3 sequence (DNA): TGTGCCAGCACCCGACAGGGCTACACCGGGGAGCTGTTTTTT. The rearrangement joins TRBV6-5 to TRBJ2-2, with 7 bases fitting TRBD1. This CDR3 spans 14 amino acids. Germline V gene sequence: CDR1 MNHEY, CDR2 SVGAGI. Unmatched junction bases numbered 5, after V lost 7 bases and J lost 3 bases.

The V gene is TRBV11-3, the J gene TRBJ1-2; the D gene is possibly TRBD1 (6 bases). Germline CDR1 SGHNT, CDR2 YENEEA. The CDR3 length is 14 residues. Trimming stripped 5 bases from V and 2 bases from J, with 12 bases between. The CDR3 bases are TGTGCCAGCAGCGCGGGGGGGCTAAACTATGGCTACACCTTC. Translated, it gives CASSAGGLNYGYTF.

The chain is built from TRBV10-3 and TRBJ2-2; 9 bases fit TRBD1. The CDR3 sequence is 16 residues long. Germline values: CDR1 ENHRY, CDR2 SYGVKD. J gave up 5 bases and V 4 bases, and 8 bases lay outside the gene matches. In nucleotides, the CDR3 is TGTGCCATCAGTGGGGGGACAGGGACCGGAACCGGGGAGCTGTTTTTT. It encodes CAISGGTGTGTGELFF.

V usage is TRBV11-2 and J usage is TRBJ2-5; 12 bases match TRBD1. Germline V gene sequence: CDR1 SGHAT, CDR2 FQNNGV. CDR3 length equals 14 residues. Trimming removed 5 bases from V and 6 bases from J; junction bases left unmatched: 4. The CDR3 spells CASSMGQGAKTQYF. The CDR3, as DNA: TGTGCCAGCAGCATGGGACAGGGGGCGAAGACCCAGTACTTC.

The V and J genes are TRBV7-2 and TRBJ1-6, with 7 positions matching TRBD1. Looked up from germline, CDR1 is SGHTA and CDR2 is FQGNSA. The J segment lost 9 bases and the V segment lost 4 bases, leaving 12 bases of the junction unmatched. The CDR3 totals 16 residues. In DNA, the CDR3 is TGTGCCAGCAGCTGGACAACTTCAGGGGGTACTTCACCCCTCCACTTT. Protein sequence: CASSWTTSGGTSPLHF.

V usage is TRBV7-9 and J usage is TRBJ2-2; D might be TRBD2 (5 bases). This CDR3 region has 16 residues. V lost 5 bases, J lost 2 bases, and 15 bases lay in between. Germline-derived CDR1 and CDR2 are SEHNR and FQNEAQ (reference sequence). CDR3 amino acids: CASSGPREINTGELFF. For the CDR3, the DNA is TGTGCCAGCAGCGGCCCAAGGGAGATTAACACCGGGGAGCTGTTTTTT.

The rearrangement joins TRBV12-3 or TRBV12-4 to TRBJ1-1; D gene ambiguous. This CDR3 comprises 13 residues. V shed 2 bases and J shed 4 bases, with 8 bases lying between them. CDR3 loop: CASSLWSGTEAFF. CDR3 DNA sequence: TGTGCCAGCAGTTTATGGTCAGGCACTGAAGCTTTCTTT.

A single count supports this clone. This sequence joins TRBV7-9 and TRBJ1-1; D is possibly TRBD1 (6 bases). The CDR3 sequence is 18 residues long. Germline lookup yields CDR1 SEHNR and CDR2 FQNEAQ (reference sequence). Between the trimmed V and J ends, which lost 2 bases and 2 bases, there was a span of 21 bases. CDR3 bases: TGTGCCAGCAGCTTAATACCCGCGGACAGTCGGCCTAACACTGAAGCTTTCTTT. Its translation: CASSLIPADSRPNTEAFF. The full variable domain, completed using reference TRBV7-9 and TRBJ1-1, is DTGVSQNPRHKITKRGQNVTFRCDPISEHNRLYWYRQTLGQGPEFLTYFQNEAQLEKSRLLSDRFSAERPKGSFSTLEIQRTEQGDSAMYLCASSLIPADSRPNTEAFFGQGTRLTVV.

This clone was observed a few times. J is TRBJ1-5 and V is TRBV6-2 or TRBV6-3; D is ambiguous. CDR1 is MNHEY, CDR2 SVGEGT, per germline. V shed 1 base and J shed 7 bases, with 5 bases lying between them. The CDR3 sequence is 12 residues long. CDR3 DNA sequence: TGTGCCAGCAGTTACTGGCCCCAGCCCCAGCATTTT. Translation gives CASSYWPQPQHF.

CDR3 nucleotides: TGTGCCAGCAGCGTTGACAGGGACACCGGGGAGCTGTTTTTT. Translating it yields CASSVDRDTGELFF. This rearrangement joins TRBV9 to TRBJ2-2; 7 positions match TRBD1. Germline V CDR1 and CDR2: SGDLS, YYNGEE. V lost 2 bases to trimming and J lost 3 bases; unmatched junction nucleotides: 1. The CDR3 runs to 14 residues.

This chain links TRBV5-1 with TRBJ2-1; a possible D gene is TRBD1 (5 bases). The CDR3 is 11 residues long. Deletions cut 7 bases from V and 6 bases from J, with 8 bases between. In germline, CDR1 is SGHRS, CDR2 YFSETQ. CDR3 protein: CASQQGNEQFF. CDR3 sequence (DNA): TGCGCCAGCCAGCAGGGCAATGAGCAGTTCTTC.

The chain links TRBV5-4 to TRBJ1-5; a weak D match, TRBD1 (5 bases). The germline gives CDR1 SGHNT, CDR2 YYREEE (reference sequence). Between the trimmed V and J ends, which lost 2 bases and 8 bases, there was a span of 14 bases. This CDR3 region has 14 residues. This CDR3 reads CASSFFGGSEPQHF. CDR3 DNA sequence: TGTGCCAGCAGCTTTTTTGGGGGGTCGGAGCCCCAGCATTTT. Drawing the rest from reference TRBV5-4 and TRBJ1-5, the complete variable domain is ETGVTQSPTHLIKTRGQQVTLRCSSQSGHNTVSWYQQALGQGPQFIFQYYREEENGRGNFPPRFSGLQFPNYSSELNVNALELDDSALYLCASSFFGGSEPQHFGDGTRLSIL.

The count of this clone is one. This chain links TRBV6-5 with TRBJ2-2; D might be TRBD2 (7 bases). V was shortened by 8 bases and J by 5 bases, with 12 bases between the two germline ends. The length of the CDR3 is 13 residues. The germline CDR1 and CDR2 sequences are MNHEY and SVGAGI. CDR3 residues: CASGRGATGELFF. In DNA form, the CDR3 reads TGTGCCAGCGGTCGGGGGGCTACCGGGGAGCTGTTTTTT.

The V and J genes are TRBV27 and TRBJ1-1; D is unresolved. There are 13 residues in the CDR3. V dropped 2 bases and J dropped 1 base, with 5 bases sitting between them. From germline, CDR1 is MNHEY and CDR2 SMNVEV (reference sequence). The CDR3 region is CASSLARNTEAFF. In nucleotides, the CDR3 is TGTGCCAGCAGTTTAGCCAGGAACACTGAAGCTTTCTTT.

The chain combines TRBV9 with TRBJ2-7, with 9 bases lining up with TRBD1. Germline V gene sequence: CDR1 SGDLS, CDR2 YYNGEE. The length of the CDR3 is 16 residues. Trimming cost V 4 bases and J 1 base; bases outside gene matches: 9. In DNA, the CDR3 is TGTGCCAGCAGCCCAAGAGGGGACAGGGAATCCTACGAGCAGTACTTC. It translates to CASSPRGDRESYEQYF.

This clone is a singleton in its sample. V is TRBV4-3 and J is TRBJ2-3; 9 bases fit TRBD1. V shed 8 bases, J shed 5 bases, and the junction held 14 bases outside the gene matches. This CDR3 contains 16 residues. The germline gives CDR1 LGHNA, CDR2 YSLEER. In DNA, the CDR3 is TGCGCCAGCGCTCCCTTTACAGGGGGCGCCGGAGATACGCAGTATTTT. Amino acids: CASAPFTGGAGDTQYF.

The V call is TRBV2, the J call TRBJ2-7, with D maybe TRBD2 (6 bases). This CDR3 has 13 amino acids. Trimming stripped 8 bases from V and 3 bases from J, with 14 bases between. Germline-derived CDR1 and CDR2 are SNHLY and FYNNEI. The chain's CDR3 is CASVGGTSYEQYV. Written as DNA, the CDR3 is TGTGCCAGCGTAGGAGGGACCAGCTACGAGCAGTACGTC.

The gene calls are TRBV14 and TRBJ2-6; a possible D gene is TRBD1 (6 bases). Deletions cut 0 bases from V and 4 bases from J, with 16 bases between. Germline-derived CDR1 and CDR2 are SGHDN and FVKESK. The length of the CDR3 is 18 residues. The CDR3 protein is CASSQEWARGTGANVLTF. In nucleotides, the CDR3 is TGTGCCAGCAGCCAAGAATGGGCCAGGGGTACCGGGGCCAACGTCCTGACTTTC.